Sequencing of this T cell receptor (beta chain) was carried out in a study of OX40 agonist ivuxolimab in advanced cancers. The wider study: Treatment received earlier with anti-PD-1, anti-PD-L1 or anti-CTLA-4 agents was allowed, and 40% had some. Three patients had partial responses: one hepatocellular carcinoma, two cutaneous melanoma. Study-level points and caveats: Partial responders receiving 0.1-3.0 mg/kg showed among the lowest clonal expansion.

Comments on this clone: The target antigen is unknown.

The table came from immunoSEQ multiplex PCR; TCRdb's copy has only in-frame clones and leaves some out. Seen here are 30,000 to 45,000 clones, about 90% observed once, and the top ten hold approximately 32%. V was clipped by 3 bases and J by 0 bases, with 0 bases between them. Germline values: CDR1 SEHNR, CDR2 FQNEAQ (reference sequence). This CDR3 is 11 amino acids long. Exclusion of a patient followed from autoimmune disease history or systemic immunosuppression. The chain uses TRBV7-9 and TRBJ2-7, with no clear D. The sequencing used CD4+ or CD8+ T cells sorted from blood, collected in a trial of the OX40 agonist ivuxolimab. The source is an adult with an advanced solid tumor such as melanoma, head and neck, liver or kidney cancer. The CDR3 DNA reads TGTGCCAGCAGCTTCTCCTACGAGCAGTACTTC. Amino acids: CASSFSYEQYF.